Shown below are 26 T cell receptor beta chains from a single sample sequenced in a study of OX40 agonist ivuxolimab in advanced cancers. Assay used: immunoSEQ multiplex PCR; TCRdb lists only in-frame clones, some missing. This table has approximately 60,000 clones, about 80% appearing once. The sequences come from CD4+ or CD8+ T cells sorted from blood, collected in a trial of the OX40 agonist ivuxolimab. These receptors all stem from an adult with an advanced solid tumor such as melanoma, head and neck, liver or kidney cancer.

The chain recombines TRBV7-3 with TRBJ2-2; no clear D gene. Germline loops: CDR1 SGHTA, CDR2 FQGTGA. The CDR3 is made up of 15 amino acids. V was cut by 2 bases and J by 1 base, with 8 bases left in between. The CDR3 DNA sequence: TGTGCCAGCAGCTTAGGGCAACTGAACACCGGGGAGCTGTTTTTT. Translating gives CASSLGQLNTGELFF.

The DNA of the CDR3 is TGTGCCAGCTCACCTCTTCCGGGGGGCAAACAAGAGACCCAGTACTTC. Its protein product is CASSPLPGGKQETQYF. The gene calls are TRBV18 and TRBJ2-5, with D possibly TRBD2 on 7 matching bases. V lost 3 bases, J lost 2 bases, and 16 bases lay in between. Germline values: CDR1 KGHSH, CDR2 LQKENI. The CDR3 has 16 residues.

This clone has more than one count but fewer than ten. V gene TRBV28 combines with J gene TRBJ1-5; D is perhaps TRBD1 (5 bases). Trimming pared 3 bases from V and 7 bases from J, leaving 13 bases between. Germline loops: CDR1 MDHEN, CDR2 SYDVKM. The CDR3 is made up of 14 amino acids. The DNA of the CDR3 is TGTGCCAGCAGTTTGGTCGGGGGTGGACAGCCCCAGCATTTT. Its protein is CASSLVGGGQPQHF.

J is TRBJ2-5 and V is TRBV6-1, with D possibly called TRBD1 or TRBD2 (7 bases each). The end of the DNA is better explained by TRBJ2-7, so the J call may be wrong. This CDR3 comprises 14 residues. The V gene's germline CDR1 is MNHNS and CDR2 SASEGT. The CDR3 coding sequence is TGTGCCACCGAGTCCCAGGGGGGGTTCTACGAGCAGTACTTC. Protein sequence: CATESQGGFYEQYF.

The rearrangement uses TRBV28 and TRBJ1-5, with D possibly being TRBD1 (5 bases). There are 16 residues in the CDR3. Germline V CDR1 and CDR2: MDHEN, SYDVKM. Trimming left V 2 bases short and J 1 base short, with 12 bases between. The CDR3 spells CASSLTGQWSNQPQHF. The CDR3 DNA reads as TGTGCCAGCAGTTTAACGGGGCAATGGAGCAATCAGCCCCAGCATTTT.

This clone was recorded a few times. The chain recombines TRBV7-8 with TRBJ2-3; D tentatively reads TRBD1 or TRBD2 (5 bases each). CDR1 is SGHVS, CDR2 FQNEAQ, per germline. CDR3 length: 13 amino acids. The V end lost 4 bases, the J end lost 1 base, and 6 bases lay between the germline ends. CDR3 in amino acids: CASSSGRTDTQYF. The CDR3 nucleotides read TGTGCCAGCAGCTCGGGACGCACAGATACGCAGTATTTT.

V and J are TRBV30 and TRBJ2-3; D is unclear. CDR3 length: 13 amino acids. V was cut by 4 bases and J by 0 bases, with 8 bases left in between. Germline V gene sequence: CDR1 GTSNPN, CDR2 SVGIG (reference sequence). This CDR3 is CAWTLRSTDTQYF. CDR3 nucleotides: TGTGCCTGGACCCTGAGAAGCACAGATACGCAGTATTTT. The entire variable domain, with the rest obtained from reference TRBV30 and TRBJ2-3, is as follows: SQTIHQWPATLVQPVGSPLSLECTVEGTSNPNLYWYRQAAGRGLQLLFYSVGIGQISSEVPQNLSASRPQDRQFILSSKKLLLSDSGFYLCAWTLRSTDTQYFGPGTRLTVL.

By share, this clone counts as medium-sized. The chain uses TRBV4-1 and TRBJ1-4; D is uncertain. The V gene lost 7 bases and the J gene lost 6 bases, with 12 bases spanning the gap. Germline CDR1 reads MGHRA; CDR2 reads YSYEKL. CDR3 length: 13 residues. The CDR3 region is CASTGLVDEKLFF. CDR3 DNA sequence: TGCGCCAGCACGGGGTTGGTGGATGAAAAACTGTTTTTT.

The gene calls are TRBV5-4 and TRBJ2-1, with 10 nucleotides matching TRBD2. Germline V gene lookup returns CDR1 SGHNT and CDR2 YYREEE (reference sequence). J gave up 12 bases and V 4 bases, and 13 bases lay outside the gene matches. The CDR3 totals 15 residues. The CDR3, as DNA: TGTGCCAGCAGCCCAAGCGGGGGGGCCTCGTTAGGGCAGTTCTTC. It encodes CASSPSGGASLGQFF.

The gene calls are TRBV7-2 and TRBJ1-5; D ambiguous. V gave up 3 bases and J gave up 1 base, with 13 bases separating them. The CDR3 loop spans 16 amino acids. Germline-derived CDR1 and CDR2 are SGHTA and FQGNSA. This chain's CDR3 is CASSFFEGGSNQPQHF. Written as DNA, the CDR3 is TGTGCCAGCAGCTTTTTTGAAGGCGGAAGCAATCAGCCCCAGCATTTT.

This clone was seen once. The chain couples TRBV10-3 to TRBJ2-7; 9 bases match TRBD1. There are 14 residues in the CDR3. With V trimmed by 6 bases and J by 2 bases, 5 bases remained unmatched. Germline-derived CDR1 and CDR2 are ENHRY and SYGVKD. As DNA, the CDR3 is TGTGCCATCAGACCGGGACAGGGTACCTACGAGCAGTACTTC. It encodes CAIRPGQGTYEQYF.

A single count supports this clone. The chain employs TRBV7-2 and TRBJ2-5; maybe TRBD1 (6 bases). CDR1 and CDR2 (germline): SGHTA, FQGNSA. V was shortened by 5 bases and J by 4 bases, with 11 bases between the two germline ends. This CDR3 has 13 residues. The CDR3 protein is CASSMGHLETQYF. The CDR3 DNA reads TGTGCCAGCAGCATGGGACACTTAGAGACCCAGTACTTC.

The chain links TRBV11-2 to TRBJ2-5, with a weak D call TRBD1 (6 bases). Between the trimmed V and J ends, which lost 3 bases and 2 bases, there was a span of 13 bases. This CDR3 is 15 amino acids long. Germline V gene lookup returns CDR1 SGHAT and CDR2 FQNNGV. The CDR3 DNA sequence: TGTGCCAGCAGCTTCCGAGGGGGTATACAAGAGACCCAGTACTTC. Its protein product is CASSFRGGIQETQYF.

The CDR3 DNA reads as TGTGCCAGCAGCGTAGCCCAGAACACTGAAGCTTTCTTT. Translation gives CASSVAQNTEAFF. The chain uses TRBV9 and TRBJ1-1; D gene ambiguous. The germline V gene has CDR1 SGDLS and CDR2 YYNGEE. Deletions cut 0 bases from V and 1 base from J, with 4 bases between. The CDR3 spans 13 residues.

The genes are TRBV7-9 and TRBJ1-4; D might be TRBD1 (6 bases). Germline values: CDR1 SEHNR, CDR2 FQNEAQ (reference sequence). The CDR3 is 14 amino acids. V lost 3 bases and J 2 bases, leaving 7 bases between the germline ends. CDR3 sequence (DNA): TGTGCCAGCAGCTTCAGGGGTACTAATGAAAAACTGTTTTTT. Its protein product is CASSFRGTNEKLFF.

In this sample, this clone turned up a few times. The chain combines TRBV27 with TRBJ2-3; D may be TRBD1 (6 bases). The CDR3 runs 16 residues. Trimming removed 6 bases from V and 0 bases from J, with 16 bases in between. CDR1 and CDR2 (germline): MNHEY, SMNVEV (reference sequence). The CDR3 coding sequence is TGTGCCAGCAGCGAATACAGGGCCTCTAGCACAGATACGCAGTATTTT. This gives the protein CASSEYRASSTDTQYF.

V usage is TRBV15 and J usage is TRBJ2-7; D is ambiguous. Trimming shortened V by 5 bases and J by 5 bases, and 7 bases separated the two germline ends. The CDR3 length is 11 residues. The germline V gene encodes CDR1 LNHNV and CDR2 YYDKDF (reference sequence). This CDR3 is CATSRLNEQYF. The CDR3 DNA reads as TGTGCCACCAGCCGCCTCAACGAGCAGTACTTC.

This chain uses TRBV28 with TRBJ1-5, with D perhaps TRBD1 (6 bases). The CDR3 totals 13 residues. Germline CDR1 is MDHEN and CDR2 is SYDVKM. The germline V and J ends were trimmed by 8 bases and 4 bases, with 12 bases remaining between them. CDR3 nucleotides: TGTGCCAGCTGGGGGACACGAAATCAGCCCCAGCATTTT. This codes for CASWGTRNQPQHF.

V gene TRBV19 combines with J gene TRBJ2-6; the match to TRBD1 covers 9 bases. J gave up 0 bases and V 1 base, and 10 bases lay outside the gene matches. The CDR3 has 20 residues. The V gene's germline CDR1 is LNHDA and CDR2 SQIVND (reference sequence). The CDR3 region is CASSIGQGTGKFSGANVLTF. In DNA, the CDR3 is TGTGCCAGTAGTATAGGTCAGGGGACAGGGAAGTTCTCTGGGGCCAACGTCCTGACTTTC.

This rearrangement joins TRBV7-9 to TRBJ2-3, with D perhaps TRBD2 (6 bases). The CDR3 consists of 14 residues. CDR1 and CDR2 from the germline V gene are SEHNR and FQNEAQ (reference sequence). Trimming shortened V by 5 bases and J by 2 bases, and 11 bases separated the two germline ends. CDR3 in DNA: TGTGCCAGCAGCAGCTGGGGGGTCACAGATACGCAGTATTTT. It translates to CASSSWGVTDTQYF.

The CDR3 DNA reads TGTGCCAGTAGTATGGCCAGGGGCACAGGGGTTCAGCCCCAGCATTTT. Encoded protein: CASSMARGTGVQPQHF. The chain is built from TRBV19 and TRBJ1-5; 7 nucleotides match TRBD1. Germline CDR1 and CDR2: LNHDA and SQIVND (reference sequence). CDR3 length: 16 amino acids. V was pared by 3 bases and J by 6 bases, with 11 bases of the junction left unmatched.

The V call is TRBV11-1, the J call TRBJ2-7; D may be TRBD2 (6 bases). Germline V gene sequence: CDR1 SGHAT, CDR2 FQDESV (reference sequence). The CDR3 sequence is 16 residues long. V dropped 6 bases and J dropped 1 base, with 19 bases sitting between them. CDR3: CASSKRAGSESYEQYF. The CDR3 nucleotides read TGTGCCAGCAGTAAACGAGCGGGTAGCGAATCCTACGAGCAGTACTTC.

The rearrangement uses TRBV5-1 and TRBJ1-2; TRBD1 agrees at 8 bases. Unmatched junction bases numbered 19, after V lost 4 bases and J lost 8 bases. The CDR3 runs 17 residues. From germline, CDR1 is SGHRS and CDR2 YFSETQ. The CDR3, as DNA: TGCGCCAGCAGCCAGATCCTGACAGGGGAAGGGGAAGGCGGCTACACCTTC. Its translation: CASSQILTGEGEGGYTF.

The chain joins TRBV6-6 to TRBJ1-2; a weak D match, TRBD1 (6 bases). The CDR3 is 15 residues long. The V gene's germline CDR1 is MNHNY and CDR2 SVGAGI (reference sequence). Trimming cost V 5 bases and J 5 bases, with 18 bases left between them. The CDR3 nucleotides read TGTGCCAGCAGTACGGGGACAAGATTGGGGTATGGCTACACCTTC. Its translation: CASSTGTRLGYGYTF.

The V and J genes are TRBV9 and TRBJ2-5; 9 bases align to TRBD2. V dropped 4 bases and J dropped 4; count of bases not matched to a gene: 11. This CDR3 contains 16 residues. Looked up from germline, CDR1 is SGDLS and CDR2 is YYNGEE. The CDR3 bases are TGTGCCAGCAGCCCAGTGGCGGGAGGGCCTGGAGAGACCCAGTACTTC. Its translation: CASSPVAGGPGETQYF.

The chain uses TRBV18 and TRBJ1-5; TRBD1 matches 9 bases. Germline values: CDR1 KGHSH, CDR2 LQKENI. V lost 4 bases and J lost 5; bases outside the gene matches: 6. This CDR3 region has 15 residues. This CDR3 reads CASSRRTGADQPQHF. In DNA form, the CDR3 reads TGTGCCAGCTCACGACGGACAGGGGCAGATCAGCCCCAGCATTTT.